One and the same sample provided the 15 T cell receptor beta chains below, sequenced in a study of blood T cell repertoires in COVID-19. TCRdb's copy holds only in-frame clones and misses some; the assay was immunoSEQ multiplex PCR. Of roughly 100,000 clones listed, more than 70% were seen once; the top ten hold approximately 3.5%. Input material: peripheral blood. The receptors shown here come from an older woman with acute or convalescent COVID-19.

This clone was found once. This chain joins TRBV19 and TRBJ1-1; 8 bases fit TRBD1. CDR1 LNHDA and CDR2 SQIVND come from the germline V gene (reference sequence). The CDR3 loop spans 16 amino acids. With 6 bases clipped from V and 0 bases from J, the junction kept 9 bases outside the gene matches. The CDR3 spells CASRTRTGFMNTEAFF. The CDR3 coding sequence is TGTGCCAGTAGGACCCGGACAGGGTTCATGAACACTGAAGCTTTCTTT.

V usage is TRBV7-2 and J usage is TRBJ2-1, with 10 bases aligning to TRBD2. The CDR3 length is 16 residues. V gave up 0 bases and J gave up 5 bases; unmatched junction bases: 4. The germline V gene encodes CDR1 SGHTA and CDR2 FQGNSA. CDR3 coding DNA: TGTGCCAGCAGCTTAGCTGCACTAGCGGGAAACAATGAGCAGTTCTTC. Residues: CASSLAALAGNNEQFF.

This clone was recorded only once. V and J are TRBV10-3 and TRBJ1-5, with TRBD1 as a possible D gene (6 bases). The V end lost 7 bases, the J end lost 4 bases, and 14 bases lay between the germline ends. Germline V gene lookup returns CDR1 ENHRY and CDR2 SYGVKD. This CDR3 comprises 14 residues. The chain's CDR3 is CAIKSEGGNQPQHF. CDR3 coding DNA: TGTGCCATCAAATCGGAAGGGGGAAATCAGCCCCAGCATTTT.

DNA for the CDR3: TGTGCCAGTAGTACCCTACCCGGGGGTTCCGGGGAGCTGTTTTTT. Its protein product is CASSTLPGGSGELFF. The rearrangement uses TRBV19 and TRBJ2-2; TRBD2 might be the D (6 bases). Deletions cut 4 bases from V and 6 bases from J, with 15 bases between. The CDR3 covers 15 residues. Germline CDR1 reads LNHDA; CDR2 reads SQIVND (reference sequence). The complete variable domain, with remaining parts taken from reference TRBV19 and TRBJ2-2, reads DGGITQSPKYLFRKEGQNVTLSCEQNLNHDAMYWYRQDPGQGLRLIYYSQIVNDFQKGDIAEGYSVSREKKESFPLTVTSAQKNPTAFYLCASSTLPGGSGELFFGEGSRLTVL.

The gene calls are TRBV19 and TRBJ2-1; weak D call: TRBD2 (6 bases). The CDR3 spans 17 residues. The ends were cut back, 1 base at V and 0 bases at J, with 13 bases in the middle. Germline values: CDR1 LNHDA, CDR2 SQIVND (reference sequence). CDR3 nucleotide sequence: TGTGCCAGTAGTATAGGATTTGCGGGAACCTCCTACAATGAGCAGTTCTTC. Protein: CASSIGFAGTSYNEQFF.

The count of this clone is one. V is TRBV3-1 (or the pseudogene TRBV3-2) and J is TRBJ2-2, with D uncertain. Germline CDR1 is LGHDT and CDR2 is YNNKEL (reference sequence). CDR3 length: 11 amino acids. V was shortened by 5 bases and J by 8 bases, with 6 bases between the two germline ends. CDR3 sequence: CASSTEGELFF. As DNA, the CDR3 is TGTGCCAGCAGCACCGAGGGGGAGCTGTTTTTT.

The V call is TRBV5-1, the J call TRBJ2-1, with 12 bases identical to TRBD2. Germline V gene sequence: CDR1 SGHRS, CDR2 YFSETQ. The length of the CDR3 is 15 residues. V shed 4 bases and J 7 bases; nucleotides not matched to a gene: 6. The chain's CDR3 is CASSPTSGSTNEQFF. CDR3 nucleotide sequence: TGCGCCAGCAGCCCGACTAGCGGGAGTACTAATGAGCAGTTCTTC.

The rearrangement links TRBV7-9 to TRBJ2-6; D unresolved. The CDR3 consists of 15 residues. V gave up 5 bases and J gave up 0 bases, with 8 bases separating them. Germline CDR1 reads SEHNR; CDR2 reads FQNEAQ (reference sequence). CDR3 protein: CASSRSGSGANVLTF. The CDR3 DNA follows: TGTGCCAGCAGCCGTTCAGGCTCTGGGGCCAACGTCCTGACTTTC.

The V gene is TRBV19, the J gene TRBJ2-1, with a tentative D call TRBD2 (7 bases). Germline V gene sequence: CDR1 LNHDA, CDR2 SQIVND (reference sequence). V was shortened by 1 base and J by 5 bases, with 15 bases between the two germline ends. The CDR3 runs to 16 residues. The CDR3 DNA sequence: TGTGCCAGTAGTATAGGAGGGGGGGACTATAACAATGAGCAGTTCTTC. Its translation is CASSIGGGDYNNEQFF.

V gene TRBV5-8 combines with J gene TRBJ1-5, with 7 nucleotides matching TRBD1. The junction had 7 bases not matched to a gene; V was cut back by 1 base and J by 0 bases. The CDR3 runs 17 residues. Looked up from germline, CDR1 is SGHTS and CDR2 is YDEGEE. DNA for the CDR3: TGTGCCAGCAGCTTGTTTGTAACAGGGGTTAGCAATCAGCCCCAGCATTTT. It is translated as CASSLFVTGVSNQPQHF.

The V and J genes are TRBV19 and TRBJ1-5; 10 bases agree with TRBD1. The germline CDR1 and CDR2 sequences are LNHDA and SQIVND (reference sequence). J gave up 7 bases and V 5 bases, and 5 bases lay outside the gene matches. CDR3 length: 14 amino acids. CDR3 sequence: CASSVTGGGQPQHF. Written as DNA, the CDR3 is TGTGCCAGTAGTGTGACAGGGGGCGGCCAGCCCCAGCATTTT.

The chain links TRBV28 to TRBJ1-2; 7 bases line up with TRBD1. This CDR3 region has 12 residues. The junction had 4 bases not matched to a gene; V was cut back by 6 bases and J by 6 bases. From germline, CDR1 is MDHEN and CDR2 SYDVKM. The CDR3 region has the DNA TGTGCCAGCAGAACCGGGACAGATGGCTACACCTTC. This sequence encodes CASRTGTDGYTF.

The chain uses TRBV13 and TRBJ2-7, with 9 bases fitting TRBD1. The junction had 4 bases not matched to a gene; V was cut back by 5 bases and J by 2 bases. This CDR3 has 14 amino acids. CDR1 and CDR2 (germline): PRHDT, FYEKMQ (reference sequence). DNA of the CDR3: TGTGCCAGCAGCGTACGACAGGGGGCCTACGAGCAGTACTTC. Protein: CASSVRQGAYEQYF.

This clone was counted once. The chain combines TRBV24-1 with TRBJ1-2, with D possibly TRBD1 on 6 matching bases. V lost 6 bases and J lost 8, with 18 bases in between. Germline V gene sequence: CDR1 KGHDR, CDR2 SFDVKD. This CDR3 is 14 amino acids long. The CDR3 DNA is TGTGCCACCAGTAGCGGACAGCCCAATATGGGCTACACCTTC. Translation: CATSSGQPNMGYTF.

This chain links TRBV6-1 with TRBJ1-6, with 9 bases matching TRBD1. V gave up 3 bases and J gave up 7 bases; unmatched junction bases: 1. The length of the CDR3 is 14 residues. Germline V gene lookup returns CDR1 MNHNS and CDR2 SASEGT. CDR3 DNA: TGTGCCAGCAGTGAGGGACAGGGAAATTCACCCCTCCACTTT. Its translation: CASSEGQGNSPLHF.